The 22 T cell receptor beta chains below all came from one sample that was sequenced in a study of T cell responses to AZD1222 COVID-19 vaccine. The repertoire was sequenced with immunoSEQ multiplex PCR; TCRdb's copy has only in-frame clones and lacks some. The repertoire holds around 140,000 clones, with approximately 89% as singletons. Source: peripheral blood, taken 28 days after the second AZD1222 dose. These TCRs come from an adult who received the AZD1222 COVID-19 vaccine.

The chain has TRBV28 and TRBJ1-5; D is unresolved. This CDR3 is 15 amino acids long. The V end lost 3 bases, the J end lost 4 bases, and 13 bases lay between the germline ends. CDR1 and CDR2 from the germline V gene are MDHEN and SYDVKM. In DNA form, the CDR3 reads TGTGCCAGCAGTTTCCTAGGGTCCCTAAATCAGCCCCAGCATTTT. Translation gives CASSFLGSLNQPQHF.

The CDR3 loop is CASSLGVDSYNEQFF. CDR3 DNA: TGTGCCAGCAGTTTAGGGGTCGACTCCTACAATGAGCAGTTCTTC. V usage is TRBV28 and J usage is TRBJ2-1; D call uncertain. V lost 2 bases to trimming and J lost 0 bases, with 8 bases between them. There are 15 residues in the CDR3. The germline V gene encodes CDR1 MDHEN and CDR2 SYDVKM.

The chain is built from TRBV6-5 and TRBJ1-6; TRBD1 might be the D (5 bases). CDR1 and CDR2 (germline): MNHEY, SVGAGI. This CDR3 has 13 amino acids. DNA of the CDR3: TGTGCGGGGGGTAGCTCCTATAATTCACCCCTCCACTTT. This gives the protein CAGGSSYNSPLHF.

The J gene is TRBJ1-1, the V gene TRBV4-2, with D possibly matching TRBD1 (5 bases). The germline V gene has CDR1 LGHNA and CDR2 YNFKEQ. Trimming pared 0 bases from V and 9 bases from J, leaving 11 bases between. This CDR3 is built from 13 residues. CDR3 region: CASSQDGGSQAFF. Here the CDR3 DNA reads TGTGCCAGCAGCCAAGATGGGGGGAGTCAAGCTTTCTTT.

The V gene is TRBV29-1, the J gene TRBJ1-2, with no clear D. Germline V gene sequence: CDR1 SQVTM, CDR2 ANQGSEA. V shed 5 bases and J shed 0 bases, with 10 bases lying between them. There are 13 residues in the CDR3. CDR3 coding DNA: TGCAGCGTTAGACTACCATCTAACTATGGCTACACCTTC. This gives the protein CSVRLPSNYGYTF.

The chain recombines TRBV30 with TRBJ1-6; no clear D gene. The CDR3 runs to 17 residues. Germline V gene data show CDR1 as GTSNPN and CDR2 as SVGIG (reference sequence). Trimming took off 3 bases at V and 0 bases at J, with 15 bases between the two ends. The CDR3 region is CAWSGQDVSSYNSPLHF. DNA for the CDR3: TGTGCCTGGAGCGGCCAAGACGTCAGCTCCTATAATTCACCCCTCCACTTT.

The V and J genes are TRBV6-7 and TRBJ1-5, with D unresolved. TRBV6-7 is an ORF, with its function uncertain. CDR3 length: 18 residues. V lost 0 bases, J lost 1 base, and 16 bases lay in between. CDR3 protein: CASSYSISPMSSNQPQHF. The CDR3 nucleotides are TGTGCCAGCAGTTACTCGATAAGTCCGATGTCAAGCAATCAGCCCCAGCATTTT.

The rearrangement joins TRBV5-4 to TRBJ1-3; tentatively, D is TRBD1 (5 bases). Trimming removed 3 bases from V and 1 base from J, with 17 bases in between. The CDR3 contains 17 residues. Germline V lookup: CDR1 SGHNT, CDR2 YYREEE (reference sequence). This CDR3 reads CASSYLKGPKSGNTIYF. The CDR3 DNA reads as TGTGCCAGCAGCTATTTGAAGGGGCCGAAATCTGGAAACACCATATATTTT.

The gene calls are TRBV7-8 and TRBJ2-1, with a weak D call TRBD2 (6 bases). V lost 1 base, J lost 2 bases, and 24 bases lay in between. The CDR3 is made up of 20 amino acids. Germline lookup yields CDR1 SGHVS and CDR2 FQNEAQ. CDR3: CASSLGRRDGPRRTYNEQFF. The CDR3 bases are TGTGCCAGCAGCTTAGGGAGGCGGGATGGTCCGCGAAGGACCTACAATGAGCAGTTCTTC.

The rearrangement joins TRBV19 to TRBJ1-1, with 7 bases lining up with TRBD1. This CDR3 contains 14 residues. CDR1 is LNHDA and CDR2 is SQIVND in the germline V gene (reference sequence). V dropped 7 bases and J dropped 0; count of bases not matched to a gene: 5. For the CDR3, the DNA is TGTGCCAGTATCGACAGGGTCCTGAACACTGAAGCTTTCTTT. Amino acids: CASIDRVLNTEAFF.

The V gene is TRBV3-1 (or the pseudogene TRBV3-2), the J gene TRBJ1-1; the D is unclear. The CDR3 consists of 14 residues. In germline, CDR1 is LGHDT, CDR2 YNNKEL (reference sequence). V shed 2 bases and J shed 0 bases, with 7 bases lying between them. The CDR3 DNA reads TGTGCCAGCAGCCAACTGGACCTGAACACTGAAGCTTTCTTT. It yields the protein CASSQLDLNTEAFF.

CDR3 sequence reads: CASSSPDRGMTEAFF. CDR3 coding DNA: TGTGCCAGCAGCTCCCCGGACAGGGGTATGACTGAAGCTTTCTTT. J is TRBJ1-1 and V is TRBV7-6; 9 bases are a match to TRBD1. CDR1 and CDR2 (germline): SGHVS, FNYEAQ. CDR3 size: 15 residues. The V gene end was trimmed by 4 bases and the J gene end by 5 bases; junction bases not matched to a gene: 8.

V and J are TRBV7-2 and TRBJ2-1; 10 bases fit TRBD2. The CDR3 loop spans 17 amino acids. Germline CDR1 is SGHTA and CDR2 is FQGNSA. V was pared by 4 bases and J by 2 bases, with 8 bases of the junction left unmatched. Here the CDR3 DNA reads TGTGCCAGCAGCTCTACTAATCTAGCGGGAGCCTACAATGAGCAGTTCTTC. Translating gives CASSSTNLAGAYNEQFF.

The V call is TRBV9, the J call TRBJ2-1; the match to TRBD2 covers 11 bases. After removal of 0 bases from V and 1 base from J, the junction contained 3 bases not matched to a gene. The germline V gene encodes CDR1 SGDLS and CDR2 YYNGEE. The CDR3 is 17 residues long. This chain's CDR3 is CASSVGPSGRSYNEQFF. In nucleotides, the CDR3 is TGTGCCAGCAGCGTAGGCCCTAGCGGGAGGTCCTACAATGAGCAGTTCTTC.

CDR3 protein: CASSPRGTSGSAYEQYF. In DNA, the CDR3 is TGTGCCAGCAGCCCCCGTGGGACTAGCGGGTCGGCCTACGAGCAGTACTTC. The chain uses TRBV7-9 and TRBJ2-7; 12 bases agree with TRBD2. J lost 2 bases, V lost 5 bases, and 10 bases had no gene match. Germline lookup yields CDR1 SEHNR and CDR2 FQNEAQ (reference sequence). The CDR3 has 17 residues.

CDR3 bases: TGCAGCAGTTCGGACAGGGAGTTCGGCGAGCAGTACTTC. It is translated as CSSSDREFGEQYF. V gene TRBV29-1 combines with J gene TRBJ2-7, with TRBD1 identical over 8 bases. V shed 8 bases, J shed 6 bases, and the junction held 12 bases outside the gene matches. Looked up from germline, CDR1 is SQVTM and CDR2 is ANQGSEA. The CDR3 spans 13 residues.

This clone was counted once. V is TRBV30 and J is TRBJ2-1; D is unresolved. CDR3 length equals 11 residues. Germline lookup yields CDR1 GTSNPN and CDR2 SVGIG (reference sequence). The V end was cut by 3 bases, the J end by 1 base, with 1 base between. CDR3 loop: CAWRSYNEQFF. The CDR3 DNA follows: TGTGCCTGGAGATCCTACAATGAGCAGTTCTTC.

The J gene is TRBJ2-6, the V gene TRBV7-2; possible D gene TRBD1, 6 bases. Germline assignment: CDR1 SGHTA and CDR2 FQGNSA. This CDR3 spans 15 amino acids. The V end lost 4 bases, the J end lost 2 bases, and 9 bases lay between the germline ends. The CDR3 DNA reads TGTGCCAGCAGCTACAGGGTGGCTGGGGCCAACGTCCTGACTTTC. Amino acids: CASSYRVAGANVLTF.

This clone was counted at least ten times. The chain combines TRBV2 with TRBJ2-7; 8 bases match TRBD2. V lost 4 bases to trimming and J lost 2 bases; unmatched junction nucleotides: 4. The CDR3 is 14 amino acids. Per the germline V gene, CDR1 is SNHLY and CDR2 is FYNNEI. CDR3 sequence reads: CASSVSGVTYEQYF. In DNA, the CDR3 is TGTGCCAGCAGTGTTAGCGGGGTTACCTACGAGCAGTACTTC.

This chain's CDR3 is CASSLVAVEETQYF. The CDR3 DNA reads TGTGCCAGCAGCTTGGTGGCAGTGGAAGAGACCCAGTACTTC. The J gene is TRBJ2-5, the V gene TRBV5-4; D gene ambiguous. The CDR3 covers 14 residues. V was cut by 0 bases and J by 3 bases, with 9 bases left in between. Germline V lookup: CDR1 SGHNT, CDR2 YYREEE (reference sequence).

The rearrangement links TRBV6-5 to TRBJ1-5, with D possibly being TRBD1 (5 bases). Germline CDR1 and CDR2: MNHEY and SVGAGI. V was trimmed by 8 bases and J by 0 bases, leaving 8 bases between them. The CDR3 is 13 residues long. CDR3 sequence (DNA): TGTGCCAGCGCAGGGTCTAGCAATCAGCCCCAGCATTTT. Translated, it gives CASAGSSNQPQHF.

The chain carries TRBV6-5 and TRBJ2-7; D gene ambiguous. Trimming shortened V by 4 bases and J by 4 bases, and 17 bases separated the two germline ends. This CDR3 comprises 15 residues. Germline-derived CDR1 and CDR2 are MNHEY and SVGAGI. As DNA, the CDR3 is TGTGCCAGCAGTTCCGGGCATACAACCGCTTACGAGCAGTACTTC. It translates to CASSSGHTTAYEQYF.